This T cell receptor beta chain was retrieved from a study of blood T cell repertoires in COVID-19. As for the study in general: Material from acute and convalescent COVID-19 was sourced from the United States, Italy and Spain. Nucleic acid was either cDNA or gDNA, and it came from T cells, B-cell-depleted T cells, or PBMCs.

V was clipped by 1 base and J by 8 bases; unmatched bases: 15. This CDR3 is 18 amino acids long. CDR1 and CDR2 from the germline V gene are SGHTA and FQGNSA. This clone was counted once. Study processing details: Quantification of nucleated cells was approximated via reference gene primer amplification. Generated by immunoSEQ multiplex PCR, the TCRdb table keeps only in-frame clones and is missing some. That table gives V, J and clone size, and the DNA gave D and trimming. This table holds approximately 230,000 clones, around nine tenths found once. The receptor's source is a woman between 40 and 50 years old who had recovered from COVID-19. The rearrangement joins TRBV7-2 to TRBJ2-1; TRBD2 matches 9 bases. Sequencing input: peripheral blood. CDR3 sequence: CASSLGSGRWGLWDEQFF. CDR3 nucleotides: TGTGCCAGCAGCTTAGGAAGCGGGAGGTGGGGATTGTGGGATGAGCAGTTCTTC.